Below, 9 T cell receptor beta chains from the same sample are listed, as sequenced in a study of control samples from healthy donors and cancer patients. Repertoires were generated with immunoSEQ multiplex PCR, while TCRdb's copy carries only in-frame clones and drops some. Of about 58,000 clones in the sample, around 89% are singletons; the top ten hold around 5.4%. Sample: PBMCs. The receptors shown here come from a man between 60 and 75 years old with colorectal cancer.

V and J are TRBV24-1 and TRBJ2-1; 10 nucleotides agree with TRBD1. This CDR3 comprises 16 residues. Germline CDR1 KGHDR, CDR2 SFDVKD. Trimming cost V 4 bases and J 6 bases; bases outside gene matches: 8. Here the CDR3 DNA reads TGTGCCACCAGTGAATCCCGGGACAGGGGTCGCAATGAGCAGTTCTTC. Encoded protein: CATSESRDRGRNEQFF.

This rearrangement joins TRBV5-6 to TRBJ2-2; 7 bases align to TRBD2. Germline V gene lookup returns CDR1 SGHDT and CDR2 YYEEEE. The CDR3 extends over 17 amino acids. V was clipped by 4 bases and J by 1 base; unmatched bases: 10. In DNA, the CDR3 is TGTGCCAGCAGCCCCCGGGGGGAGGTCCTGAACACCGGGGAGCTGTTTTTT. Translated, it gives CASSPRGEVLNTGELFF.

The chain has TRBV19 and TRBJ1-1; D ambiguous. Germline CDR1 is LNHDA and CDR2 is SQIVND (reference sequence). Trimming removed 3 bases at V and 6 bases at J, with 5 bases between. The CDR3 runs 11 residues. The CDR3 bases are TGTGCCAGTAGTATCTACGCTGAAGCTTTCTTT. Amino acids: CASSIYAEAFF. Combining the CDR3 with reference TRBV19 and TRBJ1-1 gives the whole variable domain DGGITQSPKYLFRKEGQNVTLSCEQNLNHDAMYWYRQDPGQGLRLIYYSQIVNDFQKGDIAEGYSVSREKKESFPLTVTSAQKNPTAFYLCASSIYAEAFFGQGTRLTVV.

The gene calls are TRBV7-9 and TRBJ1-1, with D unclear. The CDR3 is 14 amino acids. Trimming took off 2 bases at V and 3 bases at J, with 10 bases between the two ends. Looked up from germline, CDR1 is SEHNR and CDR2 is FQNEAQ (reference sequence). CDR3 bases: TGTGCCAGCAGCTTACCCAGGAGTTACACTGAAGCTTTCTTT. It yields the protein CASSLPRSYTEAFF. The full variable domain, its missing parts supplied by reference TRBV7-9 and TRBJ1-1, is DTGVSQNPRHKITKRGQNVTFRCDPISEHNRLYWYRQTLGQGPEFLTYFQNEAQLEKSRLLSDRFSAERPKGSFSTLEIQRTEQGDSAMYLCASSLPRSYTEAFFGQGTRLTVV.

The chain carries TRBV3-1 (or the pseudogene TRBV3-2) and TRBJ2-4; 10 positions match TRBD2. V trimming: 4 bases; J trimming: 5 bases; junction bases outside the gene matches: 5. CDR3 length: 15 residues. Germline V gene data show CDR1 as LGHDT and CDR2 as YNNKEL (reference sequence). CDR3 in DNA: TGTGCCAGCAGCCGTAGCGGGGGGCGGGAAAACATTCAGTACTTC. Translating it yields CASSRSGGRENIQYF.

The chain recombines TRBV5-4 with TRBJ2-3, with 13 bases identical to TRBD2. Germline assignment: CDR1 SGHNT and CDR2 YYREEE (reference sequence). This CDR3 is 14 amino acids long. Germline trimming cut 4 bases from V and 13 bases from J; bases unmatched to any gene: 9. For the CDR3, the DNA is TGTGCCAGCAGCCCGGGACTAGCGGGGACTTCTGAGTATTTT. Amino acids: CASSPGLAGTSEYF.

The chain recombines TRBV19 with TRBJ2-1; 7 bases align to TRBD1. Germline trimming cut 1 base from V and 5 bases from J; bases unmatched to any gene: 5. Germline CDR1 is LNHDA and CDR2 is SQIVND (reference sequence). The length of the CDR3 is 15 residues. The CDR3 loop is CASSIGDRDNNEQFF. As DNA, the CDR3 is TGTGCCAGTAGTATAGGGGACAGAGACAACAATGAGCAGTTCTTC.

CDR3 amino acids: CASSFSGANVLTF. The CDR3 coding sequence is TGTGCCAGCAGCTTCTCTGGGGCCAACGTCCTGACTTTC. V usage is TRBV5-4 and J usage is TRBJ2-6; the D is unclear. V dropped 2 bases and J dropped 0 bases, with 0 bases sitting between them. The germline V gene has CDR1 SGHNT and CDR2 YYREEE (reference sequence). This CDR3 has 13 amino acids.

The rearrangement links TRBV6-5 to TRBJ1-6; 7 positions match TRBD1. This CDR3 spans 16 amino acids. The V gene's germline CDR1 is MNHEY and CDR2 SVGAGI. Trimming cost V 0 bases and J 4 bases; bases outside gene matches: 3. The CDR3 spells CASSYSAGGYNSPLHF. CDR3 nucleotide sequence: TGTGCCAGCAGTTACTCGGCAGGGGGGTATAATTCACCCCTCCACTTT.